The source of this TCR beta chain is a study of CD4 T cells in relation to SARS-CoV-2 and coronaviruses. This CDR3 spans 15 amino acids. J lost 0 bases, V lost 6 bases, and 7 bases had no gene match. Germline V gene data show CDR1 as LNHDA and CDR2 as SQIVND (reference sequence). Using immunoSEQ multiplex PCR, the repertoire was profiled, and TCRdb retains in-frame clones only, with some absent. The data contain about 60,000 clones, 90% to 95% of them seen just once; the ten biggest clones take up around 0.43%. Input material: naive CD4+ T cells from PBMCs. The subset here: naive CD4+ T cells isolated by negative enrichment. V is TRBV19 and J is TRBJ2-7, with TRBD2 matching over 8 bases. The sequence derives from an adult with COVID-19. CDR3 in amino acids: CASRPSGQYSYEQYF. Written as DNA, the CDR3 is TGTGCCAGTAGACCTAGCGGGCAATACTCCTACGAGCAGTACTTC.